This TCR beta chain is drawn from a study of molecular identifiers for immune sequencing clone quantification. As for the study in general: Replicate experiments took RNA from around 18,000 or 91,000 naive CD8 cells, divided it five ways and sequenced four.

This CDR3 is 12 amino acids long. Per the germline V gene, CDR1 is SGHRS and CDR2 is YFSETQ. Trimming left V 2 bases short and J 6 bases short, with 5 bases between. Previously described methods and listed TCR primers were used for bulk TCR libraries. TCRdb re-called the PCR reads with MiXCR, one entry per CDR3 protein. Altogether 490,000 or so distinct CDR3 sequences are present, roughly a fifth being singletons, with the ten largest covering around 0.86%. Input for naive CD8 libraries was roughly 17,000 to 1,000,000 sorted cells; the RNA fraction used was 10%, 30% or 50%. Sorting recovered naive CD8 T cells on a CD8+CD4-CCR7+CD45RA+ profile. This clonotype was seen repeatedly, ten times or more.

The sample taken for sequencing was naive CD8+ T cells from blood, with Jurkat cell RNA spiked in. Stated subset: FACS-sorted CD8+CD4-CCR7+CD45RA+ naive T cells. The sequence derives from a human donor in good health. Some libraries in this study had Jurkat cell RNA spiked in. The chain joins TRBV5-1 to TRBJ2-2; D remains ambiguous. The CDR3 DNA reads as TGCGCCAGCAGCTTTAGATCCGGGGAGCTGTTTTTT. Translating it yields CASSFRSGELFF.